What follows are 22 T cell receptor beta chains derived from one specimen sequenced in a study of vaccination effects on CD4 cells after COVID-19. Antigen-specific CD4+ T cell clonotypes were called by their expansion after viral peptide-pool culture in ViraFEST. After about 10 days in culture, the CD4+ T cells were isolated. All participants had two doses of either the BNT162b2 or mRNA-1273 vaccine. Their target antigens are unknown. Clones were sequenced by immunoSEQ multiplex PCR, and TCRdb holds only the in-frame ones, with some missing. The sample contains 21,000 or so clones, approximately 79% of which appear only once. Specimen: CD4+ T cells from PBMCs cultured with HCoV-229E spike peptides, collected after COVID-19 vaccination. These receptors originate from a human donor who received a COVID-19 vaccine.

V and J are TRBV5-1 and TRBJ2-3; D ambiguous. V lost 0 bases and J 5 bases, leaving 10 bases between the germline ends. Per germline, CDR1 SGHRS and CDR2 YFSETQ. This CDR3 region has 14 residues. CDR3 protein: CASSLDATRDTQYF. CDR3 sequence (DNA): TGCGCCAGCAGCTTGGATGCTACCAGAGATACGCAGTATTTT.

This clone has a handful of counts. The chain is built from TRBV21-1 and TRBJ2-1; the table's D call of TRBD2 was not tested on the DNA. TRBV21-1 is assigned pseudogene status. The CDR3 length is 16 residues. CDR3 sequence: CASSKGMGTSDNEQFF. The CDR3 nucleotides read TGTGCCAGCAGCAAAGGTATGGGGACTAGCGATAATGAGCAGTTCTTC.

The V call is TRBV6-1, the J call TRBJ1-2; D is ambiguous. Germline lookup yields CDR1 MNHNS and CDR2 SASEGT. This CDR3 spans 14 amino acids. The germline V and J ends were trimmed by 0 bases and 8 bases, with 13 bases remaining between them. CDR3 DNA sequence: TGTGCCAGCAGTGAAGCCGGGGTCCCCTTCGGCTACACCTTC. Residues: CASSEAGVPFGYTF.

This clone was seen only a few times. V usage is TRBV19 and J usage is TRBJ1-6; 7 bases match TRBD1. Germline V gene sequence: CDR1 LNHDA, CDR2 SQIVND (reference sequence). This CDR3 region has 17 residues. Germline trimming cut 1 base from V and 10 bases from J; bases unmatched to any gene: 13. The CDR3: CASSIAPGGDVRSPLHF. The CDR3 DNA sequence: TGTGCCAGTAGTATAGCACCAGGGGGGGATGTGCGGTCACCCCTCCACTTT. Together with reference TRBV19 and TRBJ1-6, the CDR3 gives the full variable domain: DGGITQSPKYLFRKEGQNVTLSCEQNLNHDAMYWYRQDPGQGLRLIYYSQIVNDFQKGDIAEGYSVSREKKESFPLTVTSAQKNPTAFYLCASSIAPGGDVRSPLHFGNGTRLTVT.

The chain combines TRBV18 with TRBJ2-2, with D possibly matching TRBD1 (5 bases). CDR3 length equals 15 residues. Germline values: CDR1 KGHSH, CDR2 LQKENI. The V and J ends lost 4 bases and 0 bases respectively, with 9 bases between them. The CDR3 reads CASSRQNTNTGELFF. CDR3 DNA sequence: TGTGCCAGCTCACGACAGAATACGAACACCGGGGAGCTGTTTTTT.

This chain connects TRBV7-9 to TRBJ1-2, with TRBD1 as a possible D gene (5 bases). CDR3 length: 13 amino acids. The V gene's germline CDR1 is SEHNR and CDR2 FQNEAQ (reference sequence). Trimming removed 1 base at V and 5 bases at J, with 8 bases between. In nucleotides, the CDR3 is TGTGCCAGCAGCTTAGATGGGGGTTATGGCTACACCTTC. As protein: CASSLDGGYGYTF.

In this sample, this clone turned up a few times. The gene calls are TRBV6-2 or TRBV6-3 and TRBJ1-2; tentatively, D is TRBD1 (6 bases). Germline lookup yields CDR1 MNHEY and CDR2 SVGEGT. V was shortened by 5 bases and J by 5 bases, with 9 bases between the two germline ends. The CDR3 runs to 12 residues. CDR3 protein: CASSNRVYGYTF. CDR3 coding DNA: TGTGCCAGCAGTAACAGGGTATATGGCTACACCTTC.

This clone has a single count. V gene TRBV7-9 combines with J gene TRBJ2-1, with 13 bases fitting TRBD2. Germline assignment: CDR1 SEHNR and CDR2 FQNEAQ (reference sequence). The CDR3 consists of 15 residues. J lost 10 bases, V lost 5 bases, and 8 bases had no gene match. CDR3 nucleotide sequence: TGTGCCAGCAGCACCGGACTAGCGGGAGTCGAAGAGCAGTTCTTC. This codes for CASSTGLAGVEEQFF.

A few counts support this clone. The chain links TRBV7-9 to TRBJ2-1; 9 bases match TRBD2. CDR3 length: 13 residues. Germline-derived CDR1 and CDR2 are SEHNR and FQNEAQ (reference sequence). With V trimmed by 1 base and J by 10 bases, 2 bases remained unmatched. The CDR3 protein is CASSLGTSVEQFF. CDR3 bases: TGTGCCAGCAGCTTAGGGACTAGCGTCGAGCAGTTCTTC. Complete variable domain (other parts from reference TRBV7-9 and TRBJ2-1): DTGVSQNPRHKITKRGQNVTFRCDPISEHNRLYWYRQTLGQGPEFLTYFQNEAQLEKSRLLSDRFSAERPKGSFSTLEIQRTEQGDSAMYLCASSLGTSVEQFFGPGTRLTVL.

The genes are TRBV6-1 and TRBJ2-1, with D uncertain. V was cut by 4 bases and J by 2 bases, with 18 bases left in between. The CDR3 sequence is 17 residues long. The germline CDR1 and CDR2 sequences are MNHNS and SASEGT. The CDR3 sequence: CASSGFGITTPYNEQFF. The DNA for the CDR3 is TGTGCCAGCAGTGGGTTCGGTATAACTACCCCCTACAATGAGCAGTTCTTC.

This clone occurred once. V gene TRBV2 combines with J gene TRBJ2-4; 12 nucleotides agree with TRBD2. The V segment lost 6 bases and the J segment 1 base; nucleotides outside the gene matches: 13. The germline V gene has CDR1 SNHLY and CDR2 FYNNEI. This CDR3 is built from 19 residues. The CDR3 here is CASRARLAGEYGAKNIQYF. The CDR3 nucleotides read TGTGCCAGCAGGGCCCGACTAGCGGGGGAGTATGGGGCCAAAAACATTCAGTACTTC. The whole variable domain, filled in from reference TRBV2 and TRBJ2-4, reads EPEVTQTPSHQVTQMGQEVILRCVPISNHLYFYWYRQILGQKVEFLVSFYNNEISEKSEIFDDQFSVERPDGSNFTLKIRSTKLEDSAMYFCASRARLAGEYGAKNIQYFGAGTRLSVL.

The chain employs TRBV24-1 and TRBJ2-1; 12 bases are shared with TRBD2. Germline loops: CDR1 KGHDR, CDR2 SFDVKD. CDR3 length: 18 amino acids. The V segment lost 0 bases and the J segment 6 bases; nucleotides outside the gene matches: 8. CDR3 nucleotides: TGTGCCACCAGTGATTTGCAGCCCCTAGCGGGGGGGCGCAATGAGCAGTTCTTC. Encoded protein: CATSDLQPLAGGRNEQFF.

The J gene is TRBJ2-5, the V gene TRBV5-1; D perhaps matches TRBD1 (5 bases). Trimming removed 2 bases from V and 7 bases from J, with 18 bases in between. Per germline, CDR1 SGHRS and CDR2 YFSETQ. CDR3 length equals 15 residues. The CDR3 sequence: CASSLPSRQLWTQYF. The CDR3 nucleotides are TGCGCCAGCAGCTTACCCAGCAGACAGTTGTGGACCCAGTACTTC. The entire variable domain, with the rest obtained from reference TRBV5-1 and TRBJ2-5, is as follows: KAGVTQTPRYLIKTRGQQVTLSCSPISGHRSVSWYQQTPGQGLQFLFEYFSETQRNKGNFPGRFSGRQFSNSRSEMNVSTLELGDSALYLCASSLPSRQLWTQYFGPGTRLLVL.

The chain couples TRBV5-1 to TRBJ1-3; 7 bases map to TRBD1. Germline-derived CDR1 and CDR2 are SGHRS and YFSETQ. Losses at the gene ends were 4 bases for V and 2 bases for J; bases not matched to a gene: 9. The CDR3 loop spans 16 amino acids. The CDR3 DNA follows: TGCGCCAGCAGCCCGGGGACAGTTTTGGCTGGAAACACCATATATTTT. Translation gives CASSPGTVLAGNTIYF.

This chain uses TRBV4-1 with TRBJ2-5; D not resolved. CDR1 and CDR2 from the germline V gene are MGHRA and YSYEKL. Trimming pared 8 bases from V and 4 bases from J, leaving 20 bases between. The CDR3 length is 15 residues. The CDR3 DNA reads TGCGCCAGCGGCCCGGAGTGGTCCCCGAGAGAGACCCAGTACTTC. Its translation: CASGPEWSPRETQYF.

The chain combines TRBV5-1 with TRBJ1-3; a weak D match, TRBD1 (6 bases). The CDR3 covers 16 residues. Germline CDR1 and CDR2: SGHRS and YFSETQ. With 1 base removed from V and 1 base from J, the gap between germline ends came to 12 bases. CDR3 in DNA: TGCGCCAGCAGCTTGTCAGTACAGGGTTCTGGAAACACCATATATTTT. Translation gives CASSLSVQGSGNTIYF.

The chain couples TRBV2 to TRBJ1-2, with D tentatively TRBD1 (6 bases). The length of the CDR3 is 14 residues. Germline lookup yields CDR1 SNHLY and CDR2 FYNNEI. The ends were cut back, 10 bases at V and 5 bases at J, with 20 bases in the middle. The CDR3 reads CAISPGTGNYGYTF. The CDR3, as DNA: TGTGCCATCTCTCCCGGAACAGGGAATTATGGCTACACCTTC.

This clone was counted only a few times. The chain carries TRBV5-1 and TRBJ2-2; 7 bases are a match to TRBD2. Germline V gene data show CDR1 as SGHRS and CDR2 as YFSETQ. Losses at the gene ends were 5 bases for V and 5 bases for J; bases not matched to a gene: 9. The CDR3 has 15 residues. CDR3 region: CASRPTGGGTGELFF. DNA of the CDR3: TGCGCCAGCAGGCCTACGGGAGGTGGGACCGGGGAGCTGTTTTTT.

The chain joins TRBV4-2 to TRBJ2-7; 14 nucleotides line up with TRBD2. V lost 3 bases to trimming and J lost 0 bases; unmatched junction nucleotides: 7. Germline CDR1 reads LGHNA; CDR2 reads YNFKEQ. The CDR3 length is 18 residues. In DNA, the CDR3 is TGTGCCAGCAGCCAGGGACTAGCGGGGGAGGTTTTCTCCTACGAGCAGTACTTC. Translated: CASSQGLAGEVFSYEQYF.

This chain uses TRBV19 with TRBJ1-2; tentatively, D is TRBD1 (6 bases). Germline CDR1 LNHDA, CDR2 SQIVND (reference sequence). Trimming took off 5 bases at V and 8 bases at J, with 12 bases between the two ends. CDR3 size: 12 residues. Here the CDR3 DNA reads TGTGCCAGTAGTCCACAGGGTTTAGGCTACACCTTC. This codes for CASSPQGLGYTF. The whole variable domain, filled in from reference TRBV19 and TRBJ1-2, reads DGGITQSPKYLFRKEGQNVTLSCEQNLNHDAMYWYRQDPGQGLRLIYYSQIVNDFQKGDIAEGYSVSREKKESFPLTVTSAQKNPTAFYLCASSPQGLGYTFGSGTRLTVV.

The chain links TRBV15 to TRBJ2-7, with 7 bases that match TRBD2. The germline V gene encodes CDR1 LNHNV and CDR2 YYDKDF (reference sequence). J gave up 0 bases and V 9 bases, and 8 bases lay outside the gene matches. There are 14 residues in the CDR3. The CDR3 nucleotides are TGTGCCACGAGAGCGGAGCGGGGCTCCTACGAGCAGTACTTC. Translated, it gives CATRAERGSYEQYF.

The rearrangement links TRBV2 to TRBJ2-3; maybe TRBD2 (6 bases). V dropped 5 bases and J dropped 4 bases, with 7 bases sitting between them. This CDR3 has 12 residues. Germline V gene sequence: CDR1 SNHLY, CDR2 FYNNEI. CDR3 amino acids: CASSRDSDTQYF. The CDR3 nucleotides read TGTGCCAGCAGTAGGGACTCAGATACGCAGTATTTT.